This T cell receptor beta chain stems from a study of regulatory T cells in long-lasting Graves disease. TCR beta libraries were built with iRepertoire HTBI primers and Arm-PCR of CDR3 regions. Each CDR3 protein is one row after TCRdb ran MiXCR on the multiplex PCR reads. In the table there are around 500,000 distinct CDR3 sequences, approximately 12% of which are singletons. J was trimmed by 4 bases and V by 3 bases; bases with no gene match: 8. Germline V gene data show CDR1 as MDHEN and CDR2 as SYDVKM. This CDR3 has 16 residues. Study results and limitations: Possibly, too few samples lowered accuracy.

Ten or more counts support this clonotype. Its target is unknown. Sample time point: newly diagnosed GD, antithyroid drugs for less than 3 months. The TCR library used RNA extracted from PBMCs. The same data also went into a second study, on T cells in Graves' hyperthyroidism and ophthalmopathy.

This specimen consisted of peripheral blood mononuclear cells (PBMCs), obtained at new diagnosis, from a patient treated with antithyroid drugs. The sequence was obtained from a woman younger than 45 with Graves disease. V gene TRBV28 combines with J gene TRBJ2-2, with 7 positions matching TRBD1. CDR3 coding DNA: TGTGCCAGCAGTTTTGAGTACAGGGGCTCCACCGGGGAGCTGTTTTTT. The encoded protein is CASSFEYRGSTGELFF.